One and the same sample provided the 27 T cell receptor beta chains below, sequenced in a study of OX40 agonist ivuxolimab in advanced cancers. Assay: immunoSEQ multiplex PCR; the TCRdb copy retains only in-frame clones and omits some. In the table there are roughly 70,000 clones, about nine tenths of which are singletons. The material sequenced was CD4+ or CD8+ T cells sorted from blood, taken in a trial of the OX40 agonist ivuxolimab. These receptors all come from an adult with an advanced solid tumor such as melanoma, head and neck, liver or kidney cancer.

This chain uses TRBV11-2 with TRBJ2-3; 10 bases match TRBD1. With V trimmed by 5 bases and J by 3 bases, 5 bases remained unmatched. The germline V gene encodes CDR1 SGHAT and CDR2 FQNNGV. CDR3 length: 15 residues. Written as DNA, the CDR3 is TGTGCCAGCAGCCGACAGGGGGCGCGGACAGATACGCAGTATTTT. This codes for CASSRQGARTDTQYF.

For this clone: The junction departs from the called germline gene at one end, perhaps through a read error. Written as DNA, the CDR3 is TGTGCCAGCTCCTACTCACGGACTAGCGGATCCTCCGAGCAGTACTTC. It yields the protein CASSYSRTSGSSEQYF. The rearrangement links TRBV2 to TRBJ2-7; TRBD2 agrees at 10 bases. Germline V lookup: CDR1 SNHLY, CDR2 FYNNEI. This CDR3 contains 16 residues.

V usage is TRBV9 and J usage is TRBJ2-3; D ambiguous. The CDR3 is made up of 13 amino acids. Trimming shortened V by 4 bases and J by 7 bases, and 13 bases separated the two germline ends. Germline V CDR1 and CDR2: SGDLS, YYNGEE. CDR3 in DNA: TGTGCCAGCAGCCCCAGCTGGGATTATACGCAGTATTTT. Translated, it gives CASSPSWDYTQYF. The full variable domain, with the rest looked up from reference TRBV9 and TRBJ2-3, is DSGVTQTPKHLITATGQRVTLRCSPRSGDLSVYWYQQSLDQGLQFLIQYYNGEERAKGNILERFSAQQFPDLHSELNLSSLELGDSALYFCASSPSWDYTQYFGPGTRLTVL.

The gene calls are TRBV25-1 and TRBJ2-1; D is perhaps TRBD1 (7 bases). Germline V gives CDR1 MGHDK, CDR2 SYGVNS. CDR3 size: 15 residues. V lost 8 bases and J lost 7, with 21 bases in between. The CDR3, as DNA: TGTGCCAGCCGGGGGTGGAGGGGGCTTGGGAATGAGCAGTTCTTC. This codes for CASRGWRGLGNEQFF.

This chain links TRBV29-1 with TRBJ2-5; the D gene is possibly TRBD1 (5 bases). The CDR3 is 11 residues long. Germline values: CDR1 SQVTM, CDR2 ANQGSEA. Trimming cost V 7 bases and J 2 bases, with 8 bases left between them. In nucleotides, the CDR3 is TGCAGCGGCCGACAGCAAGAGACCCAGTACTTC. Translating it yields CSGRQQETQYF.

The chain is built from TRBV7-6 and TRBJ2-6; 9 bases are shared with TRBD2. The CDR3 is 16 amino acids. Germline V CDR1 and CDR2: SGHVS, FNYEAQ. After removal of 3 bases from V and 2 bases from J, the junction contained 2 bases not matched to a gene. The CDR3 DNA is TGTGCCAGCAGCTTTCGCGGGGGGGCTGGGGCCAACGTCCTGACTTTC. The encoded protein is CASSFRGGAGANVLTF.

The V gene is TRBV14, the J gene TRBJ2-7; 7 bases are a match to TRBD1. The V and J ends lost 1 base and 3 bases, in that order; junction bases with no gene match: 12. The CDR3 is made up of 17 amino acids. CDR1 is SGHDN and CDR2 is FVKESK in the germline V gene. CDR3 nucleotide sequence: TGTGCCAGCAGCCAAGTTGTAGGGACAGCCGAATTCTACGAGCAGTACTTC. It translates to CASSQVVGTAEFYEQYF. The whole variable domain, remainder taken from reference TRBV14 and TRBJ2-7, is EAGVTQFPSHSVIEKGQTVTLRCDPISGHDNLYWYRRVMGKEIKFLLHFVKESKQDESGMPNNRFLAERTGGTYSTLKVQPAELEDSGVYFCASSQVVGTAEFYEQYFGPGTRLTVT.

The chain has TRBV28 and TRBJ1-4; D is undetermined. The CDR3 sequence is 10 residues long. Trimming stripped 6 bases from V and 8 bases from J, with 4 bases between. Per germline, CDR1 MDHEN and CDR2 SYDVKM. CDR3 region: CASSQEKLFF. The CDR3 DNA follows: TGTGCCAGCAGCCAAGAAAAACTGTTTTTT.

The genes are TRBV7-6 and TRBJ2-7; 8 bases fit TRBD1. Trimming cost V 5 bases and J 2 bases; bases outside gene matches: 11. In germline, CDR1 is SGHVS, CDR2 FNYEAQ. This CDR3 comprises 16 residues. The CDR3 DNA reads as TGTGCCAGCAGCCGTGGCTCGGGGACAGGAACCTACGAGCAGTACTTC. Protein product: CASSRGSGTGTYEQYF.

The chain is built from TRBV5-8 and TRBJ2-1; D gene ambiguous. Per the germline V gene, CDR1 is SGHTS and CDR2 is YDEGEE. V was trimmed by 1 base and J by 4 bases, leaving 15 bases between them. This CDR3 region has 16 residues. CDR3 in amino acids: CASSLLYSSGYNEQFF. The DNA of the CDR3 is TGTGCCAGCAGCTTGTTGTATTCTTCTGGGTACAATGAGCAGTTCTTC.

The genes are TRBV14 and TRBJ1-1; TRBD1 is a possible D gene (5 bases). V was trimmed by 1 base and J by 10 bases, leaving 13 bases between them. The V gene's germline CDR1 is SGHDN and CDR2 FVKESK. CDR3 length: 13 residues. In DNA, the CDR3 is TGTGCCAGCAGCCAAGGGTCTACAGGAGGAGCTTTCTTT. It specifies CASSQGSTGGAFF.

This clone appeared a single time. The chain uses TRBV2 and TRBJ1-1; 7 bases line up with TRBD1. The germline V gene has CDR1 SNHLY and CDR2 FYNNEI. This CDR3 region has 13 residues. The trim removed 6 bases at V and 5 bases at J, leaving 6 bases unmatched. The CDR3: CASRITGETEAFF. In DNA form, the CDR3 reads TGTGCCAGCAGGATAACAGGGGAAACTGAAGCTTTCTTT.

The genes are TRBV7-2 and TRBJ2-1, with 11 bases aligning to TRBD2. The CDR3 has 13 amino acids. Per germline, CDR1 SGHTA and CDR2 FQGNSA. Trimming took 11 bases from V and 6 from J; bases not matched to a gene: 6. CDR3 sequence (DNA): TGTGCCGGTGGGACTAGCGGCCTCAATGAGCAGTTCTTC. Amino acids: CAGGTSGLNEQFF.

This chain uses TRBV19 with TRBJ1-1; TRBD1 might be the D (5 bases). Trimming removed 5 bases at V and 8 bases at J, with 21 bases between. The germline CDR1 and CDR2 sequences are LNHDA and SQIVND (reference sequence). This CDR3 region has 15 residues. CDR3 sequence: CASSEDWWGTREAFF. In DNA form, the CDR3 reads TGTGCCAGTAGTGAAGACTGGTGGGGGACGAGGGAAGCTTTCTTT.

V is TRBV28 and J is TRBJ2-7; 8 nucleotides agree with TRBD1. With 3 bases clipped from V and 6 bases from J, the junction kept 10 bases outside the gene matches. The CDR3 covers 15 residues. Germline V gives CDR1 MDHEN, CDR2 SYDVKM. For the CDR3, the DNA is TGTGCCAGCAGTTTTAGCAGACAGGGGAAGGGCGAGCAGTACTTC. Protein product: CASSFSRQGKGEQYF.

The rearrangement links TRBV10-1 to TRBJ2-1; D not certain. Germline CDR1 is WNHNN and CDR2 is SYGVQD (reference sequence). V lost 8 bases and J 2 bases, leaving 10 bases between the germline ends. The CDR3 is made up of 13 amino acids. The chain's CDR3 is CASSPRAYNEQFF. The CDR3 coding sequence is TGCGCCAGCTCCCCGAGAGCCTACAATGAGCAGTTCTTC.

The V call is TRBV4-1, the J call TRBJ2-1; TRBD2 matches at 9 bases. The CDR3 covers 17 residues. Germline V gives CDR1 MGHRA, CDR2 YSYEKL. The junction had 13 bases not matched to a gene; V was cut back by 1 base and J by 9 bases. The chain's CDR3 is CASSQALFSGSSGEQFF. CDR3 bases: TGCGCCAGCAGCCAAGCCCTCTTTAGCGGGAGTAGCGGTGAGCAGTTCTTC.

The V gene is TRBV29-1, the J gene TRBJ2-1; 8 positions agree with TRBD1. Per germline, CDR1 SQVTM and CDR2 ANQGSEA. V shed 3 bases and J 9 bases; nucleotides not matched to a gene: 4. The CDR3 consists of 12 residues. CDR3 sequence: CSVDSDRGEQFF. The CDR3 DNA reads TGCAGCGTTGACTCAGACAGGGGTGAGCAGTTCTTC.

The J gene is TRBJ1-6, the V gene TRBV28; no firm D call. Germline values: CDR1 MDHEN, CDR2 SYDVKM. The CDR3 totals 15 residues. Trimming stripped 7 bases from V and 2 bases from J, with 12 bases between. The CDR3 region is CASKMNGAYNSPLHF. CDR3 bases: TGTGCCAGCAAGATGAACGGGGCCTATAATTCACCCCTCCACTTT.

The V call is TRBV30, the J call TRBJ2-7; D uncertain. The germline V gene encodes CDR1 GTSNPN and CDR2 SVGIG (reference sequence). Trimming pared 4 bases from V and 7 bases from J, leaving 11 bases between. The CDR3 totals 11 residues. DNA of the CDR3: TGTGCCTGGAATAGAGGTGGGGAGCAGTACTTC. Protein: CAWNRGGEQYF. The full variable domain, its missing parts supplied by reference TRBV30 and TRBJ2-7, is SQTIHQWPATLVQPVGSPLSLECTVEGTSNPNLYWYRQAAGRGLQLLFYSVGIGQISSEVPQNLSASRPQDRQFILSSKKLLLSDSGFYLCAWNRGGEQYFGPGTRLTVT.

The chain recombines TRBV4-1 with TRBJ2-7; 10 bases align to TRBD1. The CDR3 runs to 15 residues. With 0 bases clipped from V and 7 bases from J, the junction kept 6 bases outside the gene matches. The germline V gene encodes CDR1 MGHRA and CDR2 YSYEKL. Written as DNA, the CDR3 is TGCGCCAGCAGCCAAGAAGGGACAGGGGTCGGGGAGCAGTACTTC. Protein: CASSQEGTGVGEQYF.

The chain recombines TRBV19 with TRBJ2-7; TRBD1 is a possible D gene (5 bases). From germline, CDR1 is LNHDA and CDR2 SQIVND (reference sequence). Trimming shortened V by 3 bases and J by 7 bases, and 13 bases separated the two germline ends. The CDR3 loop spans 13 amino acids. The CDR3 sequence is CASSIGRVGEQYF. CDR3 in DNA: TGTGCCAGTAGTATCGGCAGGGTTGGGGAGCAGTACTTC.

The chain carries TRBV4-1 and TRBJ2-2; TRBD1 is a possible D gene (7 bases). The CDR3 covers 18 residues. CDR1 is MGHRA, CDR2 YSYEKL, per germline. Trimming took 2 bases from V and 0 from J, leaving 16 bases between them. This chain's CDR3 is CASSQRGRGTANTGELFF. The CDR3 DNA is TGCGCCAGCAGCCAACGCGGACGCGGGACAGCGAACACCGGGGAGCTGTTTTTT.

The V gene is TRBV18, the J gene TRBJ2-7; D tentatively fits TRBD1 or TRBD2 (6 bases each). The CDR3 is made up of 13 amino acids. Germline V gene sequence: CDR1 KGHSH, CDR2 LQKENI. Trimming removed 5 bases at V and 6 bases at J, with 14 bases between. The CDR3 sequence: CASSEEGGAEQYF. The CDR3 DNA reads TGTGCCAGCTCAGAGGAGGGGGGAGCCGAGCAGTACTTC.

This chain uses TRBV5-4 with TRBJ2-4, with 7 bases identical to TRBD1. V trimming: 3 bases; J trimming: 4 bases; junction bases outside the gene matches: 13. CDR1 is SGHNT and CDR2 is YYREEE in the germline V gene (reference sequence). The CDR3 has 17 amino acids. CDR3 nucleotide sequence: TGTGCCAGCAGCTCCCCACGACAGGGAGACCTTAAAAACATTCAGTACTTC. Its translation is CASSSPRQGDLKNIQYF.

The V call is TRBV6-6, the J call TRBJ2-3; tentatively, D is TRBD1 (6 bases). This CDR3 has 16 residues. Between the trimmed V and J ends, which lost 0 bases and 6 bases, there was a span of 16 bases. CDR1 and CDR2 (germline): MNHNY, SVGAGI (reference sequence). CDR3 in DNA: TGTGCCAGCAGTTACTCTAGGGGGATACGGCTGGATACGCAGTATTTT. Protein product: CASSYSRGIRLDTQYF.

This chain joins TRBV27 and TRBJ1-2; 8 bases line up with TRBD1. The CDR3 is 14 amino acids. With 2 bases clipped from V and 5 bases from J, the junction kept 4 bases outside the gene matches. In germline, CDR1 is MNHEY, CDR2 SMNVEV (reference sequence). CDR3 residues: CASSLQGAPYGYTF. As DNA, the CDR3 is TGTGCCAGCAGTTTACAGGGGGCCCCATATGGCTACACCTTC.